This is a list of T cell receptor beta chains from one sample in a study of OX40 agonist ivuxolimab in advanced cancers. Repertoires were generated with immunoSEQ multiplex PCR, while TCRdb's copy carries only in-frame clones and drops some. The sample has roughly 24,000 clones, 80% to 85% seen once. Sequenced here: CD4+ or CD8+ T cells sorted from blood, sampled in a trial of the OX40 agonist ivuxolimab. These receptors were collected from an adult with an advanced solid tumor such as melanoma, head and neck, liver or kidney cancer. The CDR3 runs from the conserved cysteine through the conserved F or W. Each record gives: clone size, V gene, D gene, J gene, CDR3 protein, CDR3 DNA. The D gene is left open where the match is weak. Clone size appears in some rows only: once, few, many, or a class for an expanded clone.

size: .; V: TRBV7-8; D: .; J: TRBJ2-5; CDR3: CASREGGTWETQYF; DNA: TGTGCCAGCAGGGAGGGAGGTACCTGGGAGACCCAGTACTTC
size: once; V: TRBV5-4; D: TRBD2; J: TRBJ2-3; CDR3: CASSLSAGADTQYF; DNA: TGTGCCAGCAGCTTATCGGCGGGGGCAGATACGCAGTATTTT
size: .; V: TRBV4-3; D: .; J: TRBJ1-1; CDR3: CASSLQENTEAFF; DNA: TGCGCCAGCAGCCTACAGGAGAACACTGAAGCTTTCTTT
size: .; V: TRBV10-2; D: .; J: TRBJ2-2; CDR3: CASSNTGELFF; DNA: TGCGCCAGCAGTAACACCGGGGAGCTGTTTTTT
size: .; V: TRBV6-1; D: .; J: TRBJ2-3; CDR3: CASSTSDTQYF; DNA: TGTGCCAGCAGCACCTCAGATACGCAGTATTTT
size: .; V: TRBV5-4; D: TRBD2; J: TRBJ2-3; CDR3: CASSLVLAGTETQYF; DNA: TGTGCCAGCAGCTTGGTACTAGCGGGGACGGAAACGCAGTATTTT
size: .; V: TRBV19; D: .; J: TRBJ2-3; CDR3: CATEATTDTQYF; DNA: TGTGCCACCGAAGCCACCACAGATACGCAGTATTTT
size: .; V: TRBV5-1; D: .; J: TRBJ2-1; CDR3: CASSHTGTLSSYNEQFF; DNA: TGCGCCAGCAGCCACACCGGGACATTGAGCTCCTACAATGAGCAGTTCTTC
size: .; V: TRBV4-3; D: TRBD2; J: TRBJ2-3; CDR3: CASSQDLGSGAQVTQYF; DNA: TGCGCCAGCAGCCAAGATCTCGGTAGCGGGGCCCAGGTTACGCAGTATTTT
size: .; V: TRBV10-1; D: .; J: TRBJ2-1; CDR3: CASSAVGPFLNEQFF; DNA: TGCGCCAGCAGTGCCGTGGGCCCCTTTCTCAATGAGCAGTTCTTC
size: .; V: TRBV29-1; D: TRBD1; J: TRBJ1-1; CDR3: CSVEEDRGRRSTEAFF; DNA: TGCAGCGTTGAAGAGGACAGGGGGCGTCGGAGCACTGAAGCTTTCTTT
size: .; V: TRBV9; D: .; J: TRBJ2-7; CDR3: CASSADSGTYEQYF; DNA: TGTGCCAGCAGCGCGGACAGTGGGACCTACGAGCAGTACTTC
size: .; V: TRBV7-3; D: .; J: TRBJ2-3; CDR3: CASSVQPGLNTDTQYF; DNA: TGTGCCAGCAGCGTCCAACCGGGACTTAACACAGATACGCAGTATTTT
size: .; V: TRBV27; D: TRBD2; J: TRBJ2-7; CDR3: CASSPRLADTYEQYF; DNA: TGTGCCAGCAGTCCCCGACTAGCGGATACCTACGAGCAGTACTTC
size: once; V: TRBV5-1; D: TRBD2; J: TRBJ2-5; CDR3: CASSLAGGEETQYF; DNA: TGCGCCAGCAGTTTAGCGGGAGGGGAAGAGACCCAGTACTTC
size: .; V: TRBV15; D: TRBD1; J: TRBJ2-5; CDR3: CATSRDPGGAGQETQYF; DNA: TGTGCCACCAGCAGAGATCCAGGGGGCGCAGGCCAAGAGACCCAGTACTTC
size: .; V: TRBV11-3; D: .; J: TRBJ2-3; CDR3: CASSPGSTSTDTQYF; DNA: TGTGCCAGCAGCCCTGGGTCCACTAGCACAGATACGCAGTATTTT
size: .; V: TRBV18; D: TRBD1; J: TRBJ1-2; CDR3: CASSPGQGNYGYTF; DNA: TGTGCCAGCTCACCGGGACAGGGGAACTATGGCTACACCTTC
size: .; V: TRBV29-1; D: TRBD1; J: TRBJ2-3; CDR3: CSVGSDRGRADTQYF; DNA: TGCAGCGTTGGTTCGGACAGGGGGCGTGCAGATACGCAGTATTTT
size: once; V: TRBV18; D: TRBD1; J: TRBJ1-4; CDR3: CASSPTGTGNEKLFF; DNA: TGTGCCAGCTCACCTACCGGGACAGGGAATGAAAAACTGTTTTTT
size: .; V: TRBV4-3; D: .; J: TRBJ1-1; CDR3: CASSQDPMGRGAFF; DNA: TGCGCCAGCAGCCAAGATCCGATGGGACGGGGAGCTTTCTTT
size: .; V: TRBV19; D: .; J: TRBJ2-3; CDR3: CASSYGVTDTQYF; DNA: TGTGCCAGTAGTTACGGGGTCACAGATACGCAGTATTTT
size: .; V: TRBV29-1; D: .; J: TRBJ2-1; CDR3: CSVVTGSAVSVQFF; DNA: TGCAGCGTCGTCACTGGTAGCGCTGTATCGGTGCAGTTCTTC
size: .; V: TRBV13; D: .; J: TRBJ2-7; CDR3: CASSLGEWYEQYF; DNA: TGTGCCAGCAGCTTAGGGGAGTGGTACGAGCAGTACTTC
size: .; V: TRBV10-1; D: .; J: TRBJ1-2; CDR3: CATPYGYTF; DNA: TGCGCCACCCCTTATGGCTACACCTTC
size: .; V: TRBV10-3; D: .; J: TRBJ2-7; CDR3: CAISGTAKAYEQYF; DNA: TGTGCCATCAGTGGGACAGCGAAAGCCTACGAGCAGTACTTC
size: .; V: TRBV5-8; D: .; J: TRBJ1-6; CDR3: CASSLALESSYNSPLHF; DNA: TGTGCCAGCAGCTTGGCGCTGGAGAGCTCCTATAATTCACCCCTCCACTTT
size: once; V: TRBV19; D: TRBD1; J: TRBJ1-1; CDR3: CASSTGGLANTEAFF; DNA: TGTGCCAGTAGTACAGGGGGGCTGGCAAACACTGAAGCTTTCTTT
size: .; V: TRBV11-3; D: TRBD2; J: TRBJ2-3; CDR3: CASSLAAGGDTQYF; DNA: TGTGCCAGCAGCTTAGCGGCGGGAGGGGATACGCAGTATTTT